This entry features one T cell receptor beta chain sequence. This clonotype was recorded at least ten times. Its antigen remains unidentified. The sample holds no much larger clone one base away, and base qualities are not on file. V sheds 0 bases and J sheds 4 bases, leaving 14 bases between their ends. The cysteine opens and the phenylalanine closes a CDR3 of 16 amino acids. Kept here is only the CDR3 DNA, which spans 48 bases and is read in frame from base 1. CDR1 and CDR2 (SGHRS, YFSETQ) derive from the germline V gene. The time point label, read with the paper, signifies: newly diagnosed GD, antithyroid drugs for less than 3 months. RNA was extracted from PBMCs in TRIzol for both TCR sequencing and RNA sequencing. Graves' disease was diagnosed according to American Thyroid Association guidelines. Patients for the study were recruited at an endocrinology department in Xi'an, China. Each patient gave about 8.1 milliliters of peripheral blood, collected in an EDTA anticoagulant tube. PBMCs were isolated by Ficoll Paque Plus density gradient separation without further T cell sorting. RNA quality was checked with an Agilent 2100 Bioanalyzer and agarose gel, and concentration with a NanoDrop 2000.

This record comes from a study of regulatory T cells in long-lasting Graves disease (dated by TCRdb to the early 2020s). Background on the whole study: In the newly diagnosed Graves' disease group, patients had been taking antithyroid drugs for less than 3 months. Persistent Graves' disease patients were compared with newly diagnosed Graves' disease patients by peripheral blood TCR sequencing and RNA sequencing. The study was conducted in China and was registered as a clinical trial. A total of 33 samples underwent TCR sequencing: about 13 from persistent and roughly 20 from newly diagnosed Graves' disease patients. General findings and caveats noted by the study authors: Lower TCR Shannon entropy and fewer highly expanded clones were observed in persistent Graves' disease patients than in newly diagnosed patients, which suggested clonal expansion. Sequencing and analysis were restricted to the TCR beta chain. Persistent disease showed preferential use of TRBV28, TRBJ1-2 and TRBJ2-5, whereas newly diagnosed disease favored TRBV20-1 and TRBJ2-1. The authors acknowledged the small sample size as a limitation that may reduce accuracy. Only peripheral blood was studied, because thyroid tissue, the primary lesion, was inaccessible. Patients with persistent disease shared more public clonotypes (over 2,500) than newly diagnosed patients did (about 1,000).

The protocol used for the library was multiplex PCR. Sequencing took place on an Illumina HiSeq 4000. CDR3 regions were amplified by Arm-PCR with iRepertoire HTBI primers to construct TCR beta libraries. Before sequencing, the PCR products went through gel purification. In the paper's pipeline: Gene usage analysis of CDR3 amino acid clonotypes relied on the roughly 58 TRBV and more than twelve TRBJ segments identified across samples. COPE and FqMerger were used to merge filtered high-quality paired reads into contigs. BLAST was used to align contigs to the IMGT TRBV, TRBD and TRBJ reference genes, and CDR3 was defined following IMGT. Clonotypes above 0.1% frequency were classified as highly expanded clones. Repertoire diversity was measured by Shannon entropy, and V-J evenness by the Gini coefficient. Clonotypes shared by more than one individual were considered public. Using fastp at Q25 and MiXCR, TCRdb reprocessed the public reads and kept productive beta chains. Under each unique CDR3 protein, matching rows form one entry showing the most common genes and DNA. These V and J calls derive from TCRdb rather than the authors' analysis. The sample has 200,000 to 300,000 distinct CDR3 sequences on record, 20% to 25% of them singletons. Together, the top ten hold about 14% of the sample.

Here the chain combines TRBV5-1 and TRBJ2-1, with the D gene not clear enough to name. This TCR derives from a female donor with Graves disease. Sequencing used peripheral blood mononuclear cells (PBMCs), obtained at new diagnosis, from a patient treated with antithyroid drugs. In nucleotides, the sequence is TGCGCCAGCAGCTTGGTAGGTAACCCATCGTACAATGAGCAGTTCTTC. The translation is CASSLVGNPSYNEQFF.